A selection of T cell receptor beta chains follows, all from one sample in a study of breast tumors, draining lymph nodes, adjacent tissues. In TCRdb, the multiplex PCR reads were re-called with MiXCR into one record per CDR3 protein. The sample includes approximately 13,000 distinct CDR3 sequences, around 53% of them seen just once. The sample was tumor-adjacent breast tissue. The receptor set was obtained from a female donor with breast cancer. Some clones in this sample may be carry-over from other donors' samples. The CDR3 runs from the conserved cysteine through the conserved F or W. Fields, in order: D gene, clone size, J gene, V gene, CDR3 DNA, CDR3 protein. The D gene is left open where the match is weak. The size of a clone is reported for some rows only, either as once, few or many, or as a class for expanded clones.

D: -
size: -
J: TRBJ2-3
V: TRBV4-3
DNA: TGCGCCAGCAGCCAAGAGGGTCGAGACACGCAGTATTTT
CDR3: CASSQEGRDTQYF

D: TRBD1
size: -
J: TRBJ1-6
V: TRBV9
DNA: TGTGCCAGCAGCGTAGGACAGGGGTATAATTCACCCCTCCACTTT
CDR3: CASSVGQGYNSPLHF

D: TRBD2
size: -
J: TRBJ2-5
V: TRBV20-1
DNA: TGCAGTGCTAGAGACCCTAGCGGGAACCAAGAGACCCAGTACTTC
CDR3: CSARDPSGNQETQYF

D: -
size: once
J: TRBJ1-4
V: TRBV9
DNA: TGTGCCAGCAGCGTCGGCCATGGGACCTCGGGAAAACTGTTTTTT
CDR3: CASSVGHGTSGKLFF

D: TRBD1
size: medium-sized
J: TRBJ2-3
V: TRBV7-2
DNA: TGTGCCAGCAGCCTCCGACAGGGTGGGTCGCAAGATACGCAGTATTTT
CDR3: CASSLRQGGSQDTQYF

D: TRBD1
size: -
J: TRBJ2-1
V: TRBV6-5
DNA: TGTGCCAGCAGTCCGGGACAGGGAAGCTCCTACAATGAGCAGTTCTTC
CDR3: CASSPGQGSSYNEQFF

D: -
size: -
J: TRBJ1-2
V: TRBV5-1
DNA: TGTGCCAGCAGCTTAGACGTTTTGGATAACTATGGAGGGTACACCTTC
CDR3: CASSLDVLDNYGGYTF

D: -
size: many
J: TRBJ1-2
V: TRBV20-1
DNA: TGCAGTGCCAACGCCCCCGTGGGGATCTATGGCTACACCTTC
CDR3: CSANAPVGIYGYTF

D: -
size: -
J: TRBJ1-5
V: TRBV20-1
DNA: TGCAGTGCTAGCGCCGGGGAGGCCCAGCATTTT
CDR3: CSASAGEAQHF

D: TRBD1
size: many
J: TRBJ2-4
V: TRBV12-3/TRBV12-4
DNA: TGTGCCAGCAGTTTATGGGTCGGGGACAGCAAAAACATTCAGTACTTC
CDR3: CASSLWVGDSKNIQYF

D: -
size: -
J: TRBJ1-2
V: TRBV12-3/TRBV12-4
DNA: TGTGCCAGCAGTCGAACTAACTATGGCTACACCTTC
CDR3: CASSRTNYGYTF

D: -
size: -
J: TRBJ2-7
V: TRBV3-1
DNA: TGTGCCAGCAGCCAAGCTTCTTCTAGCGCCTACGAGCAGTACTTC
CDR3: CASSQASSSAYEQYF

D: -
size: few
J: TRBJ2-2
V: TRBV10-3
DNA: TGTGCCATCAGTGATGTAGGGACCGGGGAGCTGTTTTTT
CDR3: CAISDVGTGELFF

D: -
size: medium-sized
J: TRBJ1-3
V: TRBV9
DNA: TGTGCCAGCAGCCCCCCTACTGGAAACACCATATATTTT
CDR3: CASSPPTGNTIYF

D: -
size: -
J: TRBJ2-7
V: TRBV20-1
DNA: TGCAGTGCTACTCCCGCCCCAGCTACGGGAGCATACGAGCAGTACTTC
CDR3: CSATPAPATGAYEQYF

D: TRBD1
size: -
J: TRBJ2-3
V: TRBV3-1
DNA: TGCGCCGCCGGACAGGGGGCTGCAGATACGCAGTATTTT
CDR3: CAAGQGAADTQYF

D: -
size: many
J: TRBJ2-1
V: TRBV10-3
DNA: TGTGCCATCAGTGACCTCCTTGAAGGATCCAGATACAATGAGCAGTTCTTC
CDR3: CAISDLLEGSRYNEQFF

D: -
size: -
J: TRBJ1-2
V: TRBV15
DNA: TGTGCCACCAGCAGAGATCAGGCGGACACCTACAACTATGGCTACACCTTC
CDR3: CATSRDQADTYNYGYTF

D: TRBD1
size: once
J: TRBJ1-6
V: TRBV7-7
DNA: TGTGCTAGCAGCTCCCGACAGGGGATTAATTCACCCCTCCACTTT
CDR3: CASSSRQGINSPLHF

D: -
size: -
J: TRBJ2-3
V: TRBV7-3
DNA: TGTGCCAGCAGCTTCCAGGGTACAGATACGCAGTATTTT
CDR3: CASSFQGTDTQYF

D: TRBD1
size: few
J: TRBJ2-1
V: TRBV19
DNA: TGTGCCAGTAGTATAGGGCGGGACAGGGGCAATGAGCAGTTCTTC
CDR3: CASSIGRDRGNEQFF

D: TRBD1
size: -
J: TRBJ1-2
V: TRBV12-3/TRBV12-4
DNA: TGTGCCAGCAGTTTAGGACAGGGTCGTGGCTACACCTTC
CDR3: CASSLGQGRGYTF

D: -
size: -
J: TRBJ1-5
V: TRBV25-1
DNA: TGTGCCAGCAGTGCCTCCCAGCATTTT
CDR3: CASSASQHF

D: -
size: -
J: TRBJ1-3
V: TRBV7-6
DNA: TGTGCCAGCAGCTTGGGCCAACAGGGAAACACCATATATTTT
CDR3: CASSLGQQGNTIYF

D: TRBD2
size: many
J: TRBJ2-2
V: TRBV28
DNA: TGTGCCCATTCCGGGACTAGCCCTACCGGGGAGCTGTTTTTT
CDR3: CAHSGTSPTGELFF

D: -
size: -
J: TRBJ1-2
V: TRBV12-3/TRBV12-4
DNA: TGTGCCAGTTCGTCCAGGGGCTATGGCTACACCTTC
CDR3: CASSSRGYGYTF

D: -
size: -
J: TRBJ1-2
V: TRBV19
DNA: TGTGCCAGTAGTACCAGTGTCCCTTTTAGAGTGGCTATATTCTTATGTGCTAACTATGGCTACACCTTC
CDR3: CASSTSVPFRVAIFLCANYGYTF

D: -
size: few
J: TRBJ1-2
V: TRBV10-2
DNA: TGCGCCAGCAGTGAGTCAGGCCGGATTAACTATGGCTACACCTTC
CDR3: CASSESGRINYGYTF

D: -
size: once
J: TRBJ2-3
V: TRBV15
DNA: TGTGCCACCAGCACCCGATGGGGGACAGATACGCAGTATTTT
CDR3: CATSTRWGTDTQYF

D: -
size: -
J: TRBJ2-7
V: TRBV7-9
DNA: TGTGCCAGCAGCTTAGGAGGGGACTACGAGCAGTACTTC
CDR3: CASSLGGDYEQYF

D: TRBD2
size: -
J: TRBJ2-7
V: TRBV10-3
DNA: TGTGGGATCAGTGATTCCAAGACTAGCGGGCCGCCCTACGAGCAGTACTTC
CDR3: CGISDSKTSGPPYEQYF

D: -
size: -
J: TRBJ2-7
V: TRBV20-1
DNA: TGCAGTGCTAGAACTACGTACGAGCAGTACTTC
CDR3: CSARTTYEQYF

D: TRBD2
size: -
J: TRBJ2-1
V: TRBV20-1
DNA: TGCAGTGCTAGGACTAGCGAGGTTGAGCAGTTCTTC
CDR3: CSARTSEVEQFF

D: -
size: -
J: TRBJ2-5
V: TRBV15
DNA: TGTGCCACCAGCAGAGTGGGACTCCAAGAGACCCAGTACTTC
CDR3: CATSRVGLQETQYF

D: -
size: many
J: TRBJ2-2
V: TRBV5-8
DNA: TGTGCCAGCAGCAGCGGTAGCCCCAGGGGGGAGCTGTTTTTT
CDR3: CASSSGSPRGELFF

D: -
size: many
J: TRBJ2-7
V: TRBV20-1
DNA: TGCAGTGCTCTAGACCCCGGGTCAGGCCCCCACGAGCAGTACTTC
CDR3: CSALDPGSGPHEQYF

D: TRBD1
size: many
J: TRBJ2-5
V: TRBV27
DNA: TGTGCCAGCAGTCCTACCCTACAGGGGCTCCAAGAGACCCAGTACTTC
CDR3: CASSPTLQGLQETQYF

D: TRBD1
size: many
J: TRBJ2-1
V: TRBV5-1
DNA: TGCGCCAGCAGCTTGGCCGGACAGGGGGCCCGGGGGCAGTTCTTC
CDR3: CASSLAGQGARGQFF

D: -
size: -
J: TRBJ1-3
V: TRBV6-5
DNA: TGTGCCAGCAGCTACACCAGGTCATCCTCTGGAAACACCATATATTTT
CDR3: CASSYTRSSSGNTIYF

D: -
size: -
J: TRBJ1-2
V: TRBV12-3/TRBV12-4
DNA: TGTGCCAGCAGCCTTAAACCAGCTAACTATGGCTACATCTTC
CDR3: CASSLKPANYGYIF

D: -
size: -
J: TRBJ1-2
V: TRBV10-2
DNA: TGCGCCAGCTCAGTAAGAAAGGGTGAGGGTTATGGCTACACCTTC
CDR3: CASSVRKGEGYGYTF

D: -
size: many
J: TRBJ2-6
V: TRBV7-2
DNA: TGTGCCAGCAGTTCGGTTCCGGCTGGGGCCAACGTCCTGACTTTC
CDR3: CASSSVPAGANVLTF

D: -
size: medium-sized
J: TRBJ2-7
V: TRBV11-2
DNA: TGTGCCAGCAGCCCATTTGTCCCAAACGAGCAGTACTTC
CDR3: CASSPFVPNEQYF

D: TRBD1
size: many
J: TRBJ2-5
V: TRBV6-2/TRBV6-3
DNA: TGTGCCAGCAGCCCCGCGGGCAGGGGGCGAGAGACCCAGTACTTC
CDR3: CASSPAGRGRETQYF

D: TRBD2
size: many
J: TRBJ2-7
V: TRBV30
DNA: TGTGCCTCCACCCGGGCTAGCGGGATGAACTACGAGCAGTACTTC
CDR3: CASTRASGMNYEQYF

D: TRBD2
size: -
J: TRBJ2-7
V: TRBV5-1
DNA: TGTGCCAGCAGCCCGTCCGGGACTAGCGGGAGCTCCTACGAGCAGTACTTC
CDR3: CASSPSGTSGSSYEQYF

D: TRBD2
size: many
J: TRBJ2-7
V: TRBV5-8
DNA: TGTGCCAGCAGCCAGGGACTAGCGGGAGCCTACGAGCAGTACTTC
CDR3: CASSQGLAGAYEQYF

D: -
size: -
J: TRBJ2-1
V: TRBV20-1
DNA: TGCAGTGCGAGAACAGTCCTCTACAATGAGCAGTTCTTC
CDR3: CSARTVLYNEQFF

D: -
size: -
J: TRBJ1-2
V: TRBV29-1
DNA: TGCAGCGTTGACCCAGGACAAGGCCTCGTCTATGGCTACACCTTC
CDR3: CSVDPGQGLVYGYTF

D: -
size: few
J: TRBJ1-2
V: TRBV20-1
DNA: TGCAGTGCTAGAGTACCCACCACGGGCAGAACCTATGGCTACACCTTC
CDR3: CSARVPTTGRTYGYTF

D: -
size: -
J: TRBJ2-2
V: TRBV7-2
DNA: TGTGCCAGCAGCTCCATCACGCACACCGGGGAGCTGTTTTTT
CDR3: CASSSITHTGELFF

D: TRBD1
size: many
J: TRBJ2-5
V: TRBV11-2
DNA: TGTGCCAGCAGCTATGGGACAGCCCAAGAGACCCAGTACTTC
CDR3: CASSYGTAQETQYF

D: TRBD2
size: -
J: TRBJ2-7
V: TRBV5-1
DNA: TGCGCCAGCAGCTTGGGGACTAGCGGGACCTACGAGCAGTACTTC
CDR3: CASSLGTSGTYEQYF